This T cell receptor beta chain was identified during a study of blood T cell repertoires in COVID-19. For the study at large: There were acute and convalescent COVID-19 samples, and they came from the United States, Italy and Spain.

How the authors handled the data: Amplifying reference gene primers gave estimates of nucleated cell counts. Profiling relied on immunoSEQ multiplex PCR, and the TCRdb table lists in-frame clones only, not all of them. The V and J calls and the clone size are those of that table, but D and trimming were determined from the DNA. In the table there are approximately 280,000 clones, roughly 89% of which are singletons. Sequenced: peripheral blood. The source of this sequence is a man aged 50-59 years with acute or convalescent COVID-19.

This chain's CDR3 is CASSEAAGVKYF. The CDR3 nucleotides read TGCGCCAGCAGTGAGGCCGCGGGGGTTAAGTACTTC. The chain uses TRBV10-1 and TRBJ2-7; TRBD2 matches at 7 bases. In germline, CDR1 is WNHNN, CDR2 SYGVQD (reference sequence). The V and J ends lost 2 bases and 11 bases, in that order; junction bases with no gene match: 6. This CDR3 region has 12 residues.